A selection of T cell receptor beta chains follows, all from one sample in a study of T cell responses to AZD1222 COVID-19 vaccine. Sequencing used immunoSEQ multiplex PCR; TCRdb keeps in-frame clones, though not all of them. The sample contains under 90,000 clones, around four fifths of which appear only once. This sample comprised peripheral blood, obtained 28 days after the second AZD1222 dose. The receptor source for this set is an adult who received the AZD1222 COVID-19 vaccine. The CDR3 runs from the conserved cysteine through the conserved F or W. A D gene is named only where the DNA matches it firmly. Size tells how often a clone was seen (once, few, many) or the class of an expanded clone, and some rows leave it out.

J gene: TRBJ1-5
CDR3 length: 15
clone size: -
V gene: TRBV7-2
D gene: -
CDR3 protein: CASSLVGTSNQPQHF
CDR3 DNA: TGTGCCAGCAGCTTAGTGGGGACGAGCAATCAGCCCCAGCATTTT

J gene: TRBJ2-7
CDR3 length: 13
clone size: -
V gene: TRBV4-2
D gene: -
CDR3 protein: CASSHRIEYEQYF
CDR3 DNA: TGTGCCAGCAGCCATCGGATCGAGTACGAGCAGTACTTC

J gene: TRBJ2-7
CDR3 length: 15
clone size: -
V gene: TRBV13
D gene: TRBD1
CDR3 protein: CASSSPGQGAFEQYF
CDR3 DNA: TGTGCCAGCAGTTCCCCGGGACAGGGGGCTTTTGAGCAGTACTTC

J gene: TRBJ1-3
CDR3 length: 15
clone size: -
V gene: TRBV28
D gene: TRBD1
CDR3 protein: CASSPQGGSGNTIYF
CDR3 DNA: TGTGCCAGCAGTCCCCAGGGGGGGTCAGGAAACACCATATATTTT

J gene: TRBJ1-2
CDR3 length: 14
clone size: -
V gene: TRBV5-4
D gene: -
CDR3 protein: CASSPDGALYGYTF
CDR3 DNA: TGTGCCAGCAGCCCAGATGGGGCCCTCTATGGCTACACCTTC

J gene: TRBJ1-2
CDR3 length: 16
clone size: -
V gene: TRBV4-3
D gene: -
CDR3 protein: CASSQDLGSLMGGYTF
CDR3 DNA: TGCGCCAGCAGCCAAGATTTGGGAAGCTTAATGGGAGGCTACACCTTC

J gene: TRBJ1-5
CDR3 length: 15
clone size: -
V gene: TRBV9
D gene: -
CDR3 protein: CARPDGGILYQPQHF
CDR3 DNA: TGTGCCAGGCCCGATGGGGGTATCTTATATCAGCCCCAGCATTTT

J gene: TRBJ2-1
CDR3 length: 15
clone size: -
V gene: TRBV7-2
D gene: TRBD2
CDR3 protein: CASSLAGLADNEQFF
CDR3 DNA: TGTGCCAGCAGCTTAGCAGGACTAGCGGACAATGAGCAGTTCTTC

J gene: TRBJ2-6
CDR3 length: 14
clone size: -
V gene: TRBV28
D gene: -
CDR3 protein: CASGYTSGANVLTF
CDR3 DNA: TGTGCCAGTGGGTATACCTCTGGGGCCAACGTCCTGACTTTC

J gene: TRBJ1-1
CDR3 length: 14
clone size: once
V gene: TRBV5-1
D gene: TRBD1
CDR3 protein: CASSSQGVDTEAFF
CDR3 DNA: TGCGCCAGCAGCTCCCAGGGGGTGGACACTGAAGCTTTCTTT

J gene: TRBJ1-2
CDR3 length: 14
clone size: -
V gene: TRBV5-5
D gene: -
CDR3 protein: CASSPEANYNGYTF
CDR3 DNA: TGTGCCAGCAGCCCCGAGGCGAACTATAACGGCTACACCTTC

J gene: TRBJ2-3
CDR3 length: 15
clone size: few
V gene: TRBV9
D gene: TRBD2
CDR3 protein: CASSAEGLAKVGQYF
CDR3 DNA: TGTGCCAGCAGCGCGGAGGGACTAGCTAAAGTAGGGCAGTATTTT

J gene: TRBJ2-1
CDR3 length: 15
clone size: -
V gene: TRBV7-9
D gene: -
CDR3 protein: CASSPPFRVGNEQFF
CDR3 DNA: TGTGCCAGCAGCCCGCCCTTTAGGGTGGGCAATGAGCAGTTCTTC

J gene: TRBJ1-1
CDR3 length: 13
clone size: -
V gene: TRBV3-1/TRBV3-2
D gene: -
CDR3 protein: CASSSGGGAEAFF
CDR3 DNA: TGTGCCAGCAGCTCGGGGGGGGGTGCTGAAGCTTTCTTT

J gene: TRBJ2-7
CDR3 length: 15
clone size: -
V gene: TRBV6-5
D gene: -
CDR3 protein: CASSYSGQRYYEQYF
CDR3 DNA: TGTGCCAGCAGTTACTCGGGACAACGTTACTACGAGCAGTACTTC

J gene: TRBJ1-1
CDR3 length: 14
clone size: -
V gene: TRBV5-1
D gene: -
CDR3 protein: CASTLDSLNTEAFF
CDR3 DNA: TGCGCCAGCACCCTGGACAGCTTGAACACTGAAGCTTTCTTT

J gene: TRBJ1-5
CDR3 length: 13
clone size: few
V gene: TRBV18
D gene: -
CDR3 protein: CASSPAGVQPQHF
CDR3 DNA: TGTGCCAGCTCACCAGCAGGGGTTCAGCCCCAGCATTTT

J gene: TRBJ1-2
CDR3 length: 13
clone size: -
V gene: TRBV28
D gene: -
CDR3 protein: CASSLYPNYGYTF
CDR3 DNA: TGTGCCAGCAGTTTATATCCTAATTATGGCTACACCTTC

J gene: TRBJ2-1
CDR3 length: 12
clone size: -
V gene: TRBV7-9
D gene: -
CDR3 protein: CASSRDLSEQFF
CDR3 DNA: TGTGCCAGCAGCCGGGACTTAAGTGAGCAGTTCTTC

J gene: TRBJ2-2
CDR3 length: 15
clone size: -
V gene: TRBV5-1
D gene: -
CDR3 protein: CASSLGATQGRELFF
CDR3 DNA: TGCGCCAGCAGCTTGGGCGCGACCCAAGGCAGGGAGCTGTTTTTT

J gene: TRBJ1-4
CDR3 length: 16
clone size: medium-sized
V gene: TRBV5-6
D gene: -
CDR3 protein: CASSLGQVAGYEKLFF
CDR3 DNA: TGTGCCAGCAGCTTGGGACAGGTCGCGGGATATGAAAAACTGTTTTTT

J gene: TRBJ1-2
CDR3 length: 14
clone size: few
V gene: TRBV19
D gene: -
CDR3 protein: CASSMSGDTDGYTF
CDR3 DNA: TGTGCCAGTAGTATGTCTGGGGATACGGATGGCTACACCTTC

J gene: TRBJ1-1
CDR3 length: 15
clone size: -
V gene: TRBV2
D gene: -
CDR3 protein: CASSPSDGQNTEAFF
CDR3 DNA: TGTGCCAGCAGCCCATCGGACGGCCAGAACACTGAAGCTTTCTTT

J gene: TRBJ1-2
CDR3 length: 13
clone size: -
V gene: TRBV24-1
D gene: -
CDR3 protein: CATSRAGSYGYTF
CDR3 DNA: TGTGCCACCAGCCGGGCTGGGTCCTATGGCTACACCTTC

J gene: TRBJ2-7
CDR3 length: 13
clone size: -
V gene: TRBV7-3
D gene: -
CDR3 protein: CASSLTNSYEQYF
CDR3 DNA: TGTGCCAGCAGCTTAACAAACTCCTACGAGCAGTACTTC

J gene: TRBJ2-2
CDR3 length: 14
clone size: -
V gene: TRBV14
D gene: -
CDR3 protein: CASRETGREGELFF
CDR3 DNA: TGTGCCAGCAGAGAAACCGGCAGAGAGGGGGAGCTGTTTTTT

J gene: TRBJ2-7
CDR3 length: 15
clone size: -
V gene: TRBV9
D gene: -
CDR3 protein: CASSVGSGSSYEQYF
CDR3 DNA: TGTGCCAGCAGCGTAGGTTCAGGCTCTTCCTACGAGCAGTACTTC

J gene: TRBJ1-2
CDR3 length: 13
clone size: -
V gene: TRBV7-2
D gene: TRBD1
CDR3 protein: CASSPGQAGGYTF
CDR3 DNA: TGTGCCAGCAGCCCGGGACAGGCAGGTGGCTACACCTTC

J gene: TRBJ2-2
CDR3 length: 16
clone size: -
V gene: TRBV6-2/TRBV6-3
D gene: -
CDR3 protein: CASSLWGGPNTGELFF
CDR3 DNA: TGTGCCAGCAGCCTCTGGGGAGGCCCGAACACCGGGGAGCTGTTTTTT